This T cell receptor (beta chain) was retrieved from a study of T cells after yellow fever vaccination. Whole-study findings and limits: Contamination of FACS-sorted repertoires by abundant clonotypes from the bulk population could occur.

On this clonotype: No antigen is known for it.

Template-switching 5'RACE yielded the TCR cDNA; a universal primer site and UMIs were added in the process. TCRdb processed the 5' RACE reads anew with MiXCR; each CDR3 protein has one entry. Here the sample spans approximately 250,000 distinct CDR3 sequences, about 5% being singletons. V lost 4 bases to trimming and J lost 4 bases, with 13 bases between them. Germline CDR1 reads MGHRA; CDR2 reads YSYEKL. The CDR3 is 14 amino acids. The sequencing here drew on CD4+ T cells sorted from PBMCs, taken on the day of the yellow fever booster vaccination. This TCR derives from a man aged 18 to 30 who received the YFV17D yellow fever vaccine. This sequence joins TRBV4-1 and TRBJ2-5; a possible D gene is TRBD1 (5 bases). In DNA form, the CDR3 reads TGCGCCAGCAGCCGCAGGGCGCCCCCAGAGACCCAGTACTTC. Translation: CASSRRAPPETQYF.